These T cell receptor beta chains were read from a single sample in a study of blood T cell repertoires in COVID-19. The protocol was immunoSEQ multiplex PCR, while the TCRdb copy is restricted to in-frame clones and leaves out a portion. Here the sample spans approximately 170,000 clones, around four fifths being singletons. The specimen sequenced was peripheral blood. The receptors were gathered from a man in his 70s who had recovered from COVID-19. Each CDR3 is given with its conserved first and last residue. The D gene is left open where the match is weak. Size tells how often a clone was seen (once, few, many) or the class of an expanded clone, and some rows leave it out.

CDR3 DNA: TGTGCCAGCAGCCAAGGTTGGGGGGGAACTAATGAAAAACTGTTTTTT
CDR3 protein: CASSQGWGGTNEKLFF
clone size: .
V gene: TRBV3-1/TRBV3-2
J gene: TRBJ1-4
D gene: .

CDR3 DNA: TGTGCCAGCAGGGTGCTACTGAACACCGGGGAGCTGTTTTTT
CDR3 protein: CASRVLLNTGELFF
clone size: .
V gene: TRBV5-4
J gene: TRBJ2-2
D gene: .

CDR3 DNA: TGTGCCAGCATTTTACAGGGGGCCGGTGGCTACACCTTC
CDR3 protein: CASILQGAGGYTF
clone size: .
V gene: TRBV28
J gene: TRBJ1-2
D gene: TRBD1

CDR3 DNA: TGTGCCAGTTACGTGGGAGGGGGTCTCGACTATGGCTACACCTTC
CDR3 protein: CASYVGGGLDYGYTF
clone size: .
V gene: TRBV6-5
J gene: TRBJ1-2
D gene: .

CDR3 DNA: TGTGCCACCAGTGACCTGACAGAGAACACCGGGGAGCTGTTTTTT
CDR3 protein: CATSDLTENTGELFF
clone size: .
V gene: TRBV24-1
J gene: TRBJ2-2
D gene: .

CDR3 DNA: TGTGCCAGTTTTATCGGGGGGGCGGACACTGAAGCTTTCTTT
CDR3 protein: CASFIGGADTEAFF
clone size: once
V gene: TRBV5-6
J gene: TRBJ1-1
D gene: .

CDR3 DNA: TGTGCCAGCTCAGCGGGATTCAACACCGGGGAGCTGTTTTTT
CDR3 protein: CASSAGFNTGELFF
clone size: .
V gene: TRBV18
J gene: TRBJ2-2
D gene: .

CDR3 DNA: TGTGCCAGCAGTTTAAAAGGACAGGGAGCTAACTATGGCTACACCTTC
CDR3 protein: CASSLKGQGANYGYTF
clone size: .
V gene: TRBV27
J gene: TRBJ1-2
D gene: TRBD1

CDR3 DNA: TGTGCCAGCAGTTACCAGACTAGCAGTAGCACAGATACGCAGTATTTT
CDR3 protein: CASSYQTSSSTDTQYF
clone size: .
V gene: TRBV6-5
J gene: TRBJ2-3
D gene: TRBD2

CDR3 DNA: TGTGCCAGCAGCACCAGACTAGCGGGAGTCGAGACCCAGTACTTC
CDR3 protein: CASSTRLAGVETQYF
clone size: once
V gene: TRBV7-2
J gene: TRBJ2-5
D gene: TRBD2

CDR3 DNA: TGTGCCAGTAGTAGGGCGCGGGAGTTGTACAATGAGCAGTTCTTC
CDR3 protein: CASSRARELYNEQFF
clone size: .
V gene: TRBV19
J gene: TRBJ2-1
D gene: TRBD2

CDR3 DNA: TGTGCCAGCAGCCCCGGGGGAGGGGAAGATACGCAGTATTTT
CDR3 protein: CASSPGGGEDTQYF
clone size: .
V gene: TRBV6-2/TRBV6-3
J gene: TRBJ2-3
D gene: TRBD2

CDR3 DNA: TGTGCCAGCAGGGAGACAGTAGCTAACTATGGCTACACCTTC
CDR3 protein: CASRETVANYGYTF
clone size: .
V gene: TRBV2
J gene: TRBJ1-2
D gene: .

CDR3 DNA: TGTGCCAGCAGTCCCACTAGCGGGAGGAGGGAGACCCAGTACTTC
CDR3 protein: CASSPTSGRRETQYF
clone size: .
V gene: TRBV28
J gene: TRBJ2-5
D gene: TRBD2

CDR3 DNA: TGTGCCAGCAGTTACCGTCCCACCAGGCAGTACGAGCAGTACTTC
CDR3 protein: CASSYRPTRQYEQYF
clone size: .
V gene: TRBV6-5
J gene: TRBJ2-7
D gene: .

CDR3 DNA: TGCGCCAGCTCCCCCAGGGGACAAGAGACCCAGTACTTC
CDR3 protein: CASSPRGQETQYF
clone size: .
V gene: TRBV10-2
J gene: TRBJ2-5
D gene: .

CDR3 DNA: TGTGCCAGCAGCCAGGCTACACATCAGGGTCGAGAGACCCAGTACTTC
CDR3 protein: CASSQATHQGRETQYF
clone size: once
V gene: TRBV3-1/TRBV3-2
J gene: TRBJ2-5
D gene: .

CDR3 DNA: TGTGCCAGCAGTCTTAGACCCGGGACAGGAGGAGGGGCTAGCAATCAGCCCCAGCATTTT
CDR3 protein: CASSLRPGTGGGASNQPQHF
clone size: .
V gene: TRBV28
J gene: TRBJ1-5
D gene: TRBD1

CDR3 DNA: TGTGCCAGCAGCCGGGAGCGGGAGGGCCAGGAGACCCAGTACTTC
CDR3 protein: CASSREREGQETQYF
clone size: .
V gene: TRBV3-1/TRBV3-2
J gene: TRBJ2-5
D gene: TRBD2

CDR3 DNA: TGTGCCAGCAGTTTGAGAGGGCGGACTAGCGACGAGCAGTACTTC
CDR3 protein: CASSLRGRTSDEQYF
clone size: .
V gene: TRBV11-2
J gene: TRBJ2-7
D gene: TRBD2

CDR3 DNA: TGTGCCAGCAGCTTTACAGGGTATGAGCAGTTCTTC
CDR3 protein: CASSFTGYEQFF
clone size: once
V gene: TRBV5-8
J gene: TRBJ2-1
D gene: .

CDR3 DNA: TGTGCCAGCAGCTTAGATCAGAGGGACATTCAGTACTTC
CDR3 protein: CASSLDQRDIQYF
clone size: .
V gene: TRBV11-2
J gene: TRBJ2-4
D gene: .

CDR3 DNA: TGCGCCAGCTCACAGGGGGAGGGCAATGAAGCTTTCTTT
CDR3 protein: CASSQGEGNEAFF
clone size: .
V gene: TRBV4-1
J gene: TRBJ1-1
D gene: TRBD1

CDR3 DNA: TGTGCCAGCAGTTACCGCCCTCAAGCGGGAGGGCGGGATACGCAGTATTTT
CDR3 protein: CASSYRPQAGGRDTQYF
clone size: .
V gene: TRBV6-2/TRBV6-3
J gene: TRBJ2-3
D gene: TRBD2

CDR3 DNA: TGCGCCAGCAGCGGACAGGGGACGGAAGAGACCCAGTACTTC
CDR3 protein: CASSGQGTEETQYF
clone size: .
V gene: TRBV5-1
J gene: TRBJ2-5
D gene: TRBD1

CDR3 DNA: TGTGCCAGCAGCTGGGCGGGACAGAGCTCCTATAATTCACCCCTCCACTTT
CDR3 protein: CASSWAGQSSYNSPLHF
clone size: .
V gene: TRBV5-5
J gene: TRBJ1-6
D gene: TRBD1

CDR3 DNA: TGCGCCAGCAGTCACCGTCCCACAGGGGGCATGTACGAGCAGTACTTC
CDR3 protein: CASSHRPTGGMYEQYF
clone size: .
V gene: TRBV23-1
J gene: TRBJ2-7
D gene: TRBD1

CDR3 DNA: TGTGCCAGCAGTGAGTTAGCAATGGGCACTGAAGCTTTCTTT
CDR3 protein: CASSELAMGTEAFF
clone size: once
V gene: TRBV6-1
J gene: TRBJ1-1
D gene: .

CDR3 DNA: TGCGCCAGCAGGCGGACAGGAACCTATGGCTACACCTTC
CDR3 protein: CASRRTGTYGYTF
clone size: .
V gene: TRBV5-1
J gene: TRBJ1-2
D gene: TRBD1

CDR3 DNA: TGTGCCAGCTCACTTACAGGGGGCGGTGAGCCCCAGCATTTT
CDR3 protein: CASSLTGGGEPQHF
clone size: .
V gene: TRBV18
J gene: TRBJ1-5
D gene: TRBD1

CDR3 DNA: TGTGCCAGCAGCTTAGACCTAGCGGTCTCCTACAATGAGCAGTTCTTC
CDR3 protein: CASSLDLAVSYNEQFF
clone size: .
V gene: TRBV7-2
J gene: TRBJ2-1
D gene: TRBD2

CDR3 DNA: TGCGCCAGCAGCTTGGGGCAGGATCAGCCCCAGCATTTT
CDR3 protein: CASSLGQDQPQHF
clone size: .
V gene: TRBV5-1
J gene: TRBJ1-5
D gene: .

CDR3 DNA: TGTGCCAGCAGTTTGACAGGGTTTGGTTCCGGTAAGGAAAAACTGTTTTTT
CDR3 protein: CASSLTGFGSGKEKLFF
clone size: .
V gene: TRBV27
J gene: TRBJ1-4
D gene: TRBD1

CDR3 DNA: TGTGCCAGCAGTCCCCACAGGACTAGCTCCTACGAGCAGTACTTC
CDR3 protein: CASSPHRTSSYEQYF
clone size: .
V gene: TRBV28
J gene: TRBJ2-7
D gene: TRBD2

CDR3 DNA: TGCGCCAGCAGCTCAGGACAGGGCGGTGAGCAGTTCTTC
CDR3 protein: CASSSGQGGEQFF
clone size: many
V gene: TRBV5-1
J gene: TRBJ2-1
D gene: TRBD1

CDR3 DNA: TGTGCCAGCAGTGGGCCAGAGACCCAGTACTTC
CDR3 protein: CASSGPETQYF
clone size: .
V gene: TRBV5-5
J gene: TRBJ2-5
D gene: .

CDR3 DNA: TGTGCCAGCAGTTTAAGGGGGTTAAACACCGGGGAGCTGTTTTTT
CDR3 protein: CASSLRGLNTGELFF
clone size: .
V gene: TRBV27
J gene: TRBJ2-2
D gene: .

CDR3 DNA: TGTGCCAGCAGTTACCATCCAGGGAATCAGCCCCAGCATTTT
CDR3 protein: CASSYHPGNQPQHF
clone size: few
V gene: TRBV6-6
J gene: TRBJ1-5
D gene: .

CDR3 DNA: TGTGCCAGCAAATTCGCGGGGGGCGACTATATCCAGCATTTT
CDR3 protein: CASKFAGGDYIQHF
clone size: .
V gene: TRBV28
J gene: TRBJ1-5
D gene: .

CDR3 DNA: TGTGCCAGCAGTCCACACGGGTATAAGTCACCCCTCCACTTT
CDR3 protein: CASSPHGYKSPLHF
clone size: .
V gene: TRBV28
J gene: TRBJ1-6
D gene: .

CDR3 DNA: TGCGCCAGCAGCTTGGCCCCGCCGGGACTAGCTCCCAATGAGCAGTTCTTC
CDR3 protein: CASSLAPPGLAPNEQFF
clone size: .
V gene: TRBV5-1
J gene: TRBJ2-1
D gene: TRBD2

CDR3 DNA: TGTGCCAGCAGTAAAGGGACTAGCGGGACCTCCTACGAGCAGTACTTC
CDR3 protein: CASSKGTSGTSYEQYF
clone size: few
V gene: TRBV6-6
J gene: TRBJ2-7
D gene: TRBD2